These 18 T cell receptor beta chains originate from one sample sequenced in a study of blood T cell repertoires in COVID-19 (dated by TCRdb to about 2020). The method was the immunoSEQ multiplex PCR assay. The immuneACCESS repertoire file appears here via TCRdb, limited to in-frame rearrangements. These files lack a portion of the clones; in checked studies, under half of the deficit traces to unresolved V genes, and the cause of the others is not known. The sample table holds around 170,000 clones, of which about 82% were seen once. In total, the top ten clones hold around 6.6% of the sample. Sequencing was done on a sample of peripheral blood. The receptors shown here come from a man aged 45 to 65 with active or convalescent COVID-19.

This clone was counted once. Other DNA variants within this sample encode the same CDR3. V is TRBV5-1 and J is TRBJ1-4; 8 positions agree with TRBD1. Trimming cost V 0 bases and J 8 bases; bases outside gene matches: 0. Per germline, CDR1 SGHRS and CDR2 YFSETQ. This CDR3 is 13 amino acids long. The CDR3 here is CASSLDRGEKLFF. The CDR3 coding sequence is TGCGCCAGCAGCTTGGACAGGGGGGAAAAACTGTTTTTT.

This clone has only one observation. This chain links TRBV28 with TRBJ2-3, with 14 positions matching TRBD2. Per germline, CDR1 MDHEN and CDR2 SYDVKM. The J segment lost 2 bases and the V segment lost 5 bases, leaving 21 bases of the junction unmatched. This CDR3 is built from 22 residues. The DNA of the CDR3 is TGTGCCAGCAGTGCCATCCCCCCCGGGACTAGCGGGGGAAGAGGACTCACAGATACGCAGTATTTT. As protein: CASSAIPPGTSGGRGLTDTQYF.

The rearrangement uses TRBV6-5 and TRBJ2-3; 7 nucleotides match TRBD2. Germline loops: CDR1 MNHEY, CDR2 SVGAGI. CDR3 length equals 13 residues. V lost 4 bases, J lost 4 bases, and 2 bases stayed unmatched. CDR3 DNA sequence: TGTGCCAGCAGTTCCCTAGCGGCAGATACGCAGTATTTT. It yields the protein CASSSLAADTQYF.

This rearrangement joins TRBV27 to TRBJ1-1; TRBD1 aligns across 8 bases. V was clipped by 8 bases and J by 4 bases; unmatched bases: 6. Per germline, CDR1 MNHEY and CDR2 SMNVEV (reference sequence). The CDR3 extends over 13 amino acids. The CDR3: CASHQGAGTEAFF. The CDR3 DNA is TGTGCCAGCCACCAGGGGGCGGGCACTGAAGCTTTCTTT.

This clone was detected only a few times. V is TRBV29-1 and J is TRBJ2-1; D might be TRBD1 (5 bases). This CDR3 has 11 residues. Germline CDR1 is SQVTM and CDR2 is ANQGSEA. Trimming removed 4 bases from V and 7 bases from J, with 8 bases in between. The CDR3 spells CSVGGSNEQFF. The CDR3 DNA sequence: TGCAGCGTTGGGGGCTCAAATGAGCAGTTCTTC.

DNA for the CDR3: TGTGCCAGCTCACCACGGCCAGGGGGCGCAGGTAACACTGAAGCTTTCTTT. It yields the protein CASSPRPGGAGNTEAFF. The chain couples TRBV18 to TRBJ1-1; 8 bases match TRBD1. Germline-derived CDR1 and CDR2 are KGHSH and LQKENI. With 1 base clipped from V and 2 bases from J, the junction kept 9 bases outside the gene matches. This CDR3 has 17 residues.

The V and J genes are TRBV4-2 and TRBJ2-1, with 9 bases matching TRBD2. Germline CDR1 and CDR2: LGHNA and YNFKEQ. Trimming at V came to 0 bases and at J to 6 bases, leaving 9 bases not matched to a gene. This CDR3 spans 17 amino acids. CDR3 loop: CASSQDLRLAGINEQFF. As DNA, the CDR3 is TGTGCCAGCAGCCAAGATTTGAGGCTAGCGGGAATCAATGAGCAGTTCTTC.

CDR3 region: CASSPTTTGGGLETQYF. CDR3 sequence (DNA): TGTGCCAGCTCACCAACGACTACAGGGGGCGGTTTGGAGACCCAGTACTTC. The rearrangement uses TRBV18 and TRBJ2-5, with 9 bases fitting TRBD1. The CDR3 runs 17 residues. Per the germline V gene, CDR1 is KGHSH and CDR2 is LQKENI. The V segment lost 2 bases and the J segment 5 bases; nucleotides outside the gene matches: 12.

This clone was counted between two and nine times. The CDR3, as DNA: TGCGCCAGCACCGACCAGCGGCGGAACACCGGGGAGCTGTTTTTT. Protein: CASTDQRRNTGELFF. The V gene is TRBV4-1, the J gene TRBJ2-2, with a tentative D call TRBD2 (5 bases). Per the germline V gene, CDR1 is MGHRA and CDR2 is YSYEKL. V lost 7 bases and J lost 1, with 13 bases in between. CDR3 length: 15 amino acids.

The chain carries TRBV7-3 and TRBJ2-7; tentative D call: TRBD2 (7 bases). Per germline, CDR1 SGHTA and CDR2 FQGTGA. This CDR3 comprises 16 residues. The V gene lost 5 bases and the J gene lost 2 bases, with 19 bases spanning the gap. CDR3 nucleotide sequence: TGTGCCAGCAGCCATGCCCCGGCGGGGGCGCCCTACGAGCAGTACTTC. Translation gives CASSHAPAGAPYEQYF.

The CDR3 loop reads CASSLGLVDTQYF. For the CDR3, the DNA is TGCGCCAGCAGCCTTGGACTAGTTGATACGCAGTATTTT. The chain carries TRBV4-1 and TRBJ2-3, with TRBD2 matching over 7 bases. This CDR3 is built from 13 residues. J was trimmed by 6 bases and V by 4 bases; bases with no gene match: 4. Per germline, CDR1 MGHRA and CDR2 YSYEKL.

The chain joins TRBV1 to TRBJ1-4; TRBD1, the D gene given by the table, was not confirmed from the DNA. TRBV1 is flagged as a pseudogene. The CDR3 is 15 amino acids. CDR3 coding DNA: TGCACCAGCAGCCCCCGGGACAGGGTAACGGAAAAACTGTTTTTT. Protein product: CTSSPRDRVTEKLFF.

The V call is TRBV9, the J call TRBJ2-3; 12 bases fit TRBD2. Looked up from germline, CDR1 is SGDLS and CDR2 is YYNGEE. The junction had 4 bases not matched to a gene; V was cut back by 5 bases and J by 6 bases. This CDR3 region has 14 residues. CDR3 loop: CASRTSGRYDTQYF. The CDR3, as DNA: TGTGCCAGCAGGACTAGCGGGAGATATGATACGCAGTATTTT. The variable domain in full, completed from reference TRBV9 and TRBJ2-3, reads DSGVTQTPKHLITATGQRVTLRCSPRSGDLSVYWYQQSLDQGLQFLIQYYNGEERAKGNILERFSAQQFPDLHSELNLSSLELGDSALYFCASRTSGRYDTQYFGPGTRLTVL.

The chain is built from TRBV5-6 and TRBJ2-7; D might be TRBD2 (6 bases). The ends were cut back, 0 bases at V and 4 bases at J, with 20 bases in the middle. This CDR3 is built from 17 residues. The germline CDR1 and CDR2 sequences are SGHDT and YYEEEE. In DNA form, the CDR3 reads TGTGCCAGCAGCTTGGATCGGGGGACCATCCTCATTTACGAGCAGTACTTC. Translated, it gives CASSLDRGTILIYEQYF. Using reference TRBV5-6 and TRBJ2-7 for the parts outside the CDR3, the full variable domain is DAGVTQSPTHLIKTRGQQVTLRCSPKSGHDTVSWYQQALGQGPQFIFQYYEEEERQRGNFPDRFSGHQFPNYSSELNVNALLLGDSALYLCASSLDRGTILIYEQYFGPGTRLTVT.

The rearrangement uses TRBV5-1 and TRBJ2-1, with D possibly being TRBD1 (6 bases). The V and J ends lost 2 bases and 5 bases respectively, with 23 bases between them. Germline V CDR1 and CDR2: SGHRS, YFSETQ. The CDR3 extends over 18 amino acids. Written as DNA, the CDR3 is TGCGCCAGCAGCTTAAGGGGGTCAGGGTCAGGATCGGACAATGAGCAGTTCTTC. This sequence encodes CASSLRGSGSGSDNEQFF.

This chain joins TRBV9 and TRBJ1-6; 9 bases align to TRBD1. J gave up 5 bases and V 4 bases, and 4 bases lay outside the gene matches. Germline values: CDR1 SGDLS, CDR2 YYNGEE. The CDR3 consists of 15 residues. The DNA for the CDR3 is TGTGCCAGCAGCACAAGGACAGGGGATAATTCACCCCTCCACTTT. The encoded protein is CASSTRTGDNSPLHF.

J is TRBJ1-1 and V is TRBV5-1; unclear D gene. The germline V gene has CDR1 SGHRS and CDR2 YFSETQ. The CDR3 has 14 residues. Trimming cost V 4 bases and J 1 base, with 11 bases left between them. This CDR3 is CASSPREGNTEAFF. CDR3 nucleotide sequence: TGCGCCAGCAGCCCTAGAGAAGGGAACACTGAAGCTTTCTTT.

The chain couples TRBV5-6 to TRBJ1-3; possibly TRBD1 for D (5 bases). Trimming pared 4 bases from V and 7 bases from J, leaving 18 bases between. CDR1 SGHDT and CDR2 YYEEEE come from the germline V gene. The CDR3 runs 15 residues. This CDR3 reads CASSADSFPGNTIYF. The CDR3 nucleotides are TGTGCCAGCAGCGCCGACAGTTTCCCAGGGAACACCATATATTTT.